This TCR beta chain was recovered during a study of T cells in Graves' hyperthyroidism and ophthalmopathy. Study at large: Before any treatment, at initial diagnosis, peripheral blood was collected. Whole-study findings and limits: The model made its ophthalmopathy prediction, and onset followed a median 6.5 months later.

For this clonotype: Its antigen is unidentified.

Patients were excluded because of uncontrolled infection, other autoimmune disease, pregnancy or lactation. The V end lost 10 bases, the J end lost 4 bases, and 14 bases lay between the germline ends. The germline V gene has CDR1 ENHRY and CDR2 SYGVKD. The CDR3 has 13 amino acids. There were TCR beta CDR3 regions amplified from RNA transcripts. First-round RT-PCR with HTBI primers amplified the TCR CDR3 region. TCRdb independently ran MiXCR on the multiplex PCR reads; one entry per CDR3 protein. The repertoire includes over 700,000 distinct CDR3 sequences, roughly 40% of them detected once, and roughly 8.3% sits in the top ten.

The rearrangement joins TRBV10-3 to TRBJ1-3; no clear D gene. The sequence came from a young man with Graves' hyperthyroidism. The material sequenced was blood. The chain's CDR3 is CASFGLSGNTIYF. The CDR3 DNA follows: TGTGCCAGCTTCGGTCTTTCCGGAAACACCATATATTTT.